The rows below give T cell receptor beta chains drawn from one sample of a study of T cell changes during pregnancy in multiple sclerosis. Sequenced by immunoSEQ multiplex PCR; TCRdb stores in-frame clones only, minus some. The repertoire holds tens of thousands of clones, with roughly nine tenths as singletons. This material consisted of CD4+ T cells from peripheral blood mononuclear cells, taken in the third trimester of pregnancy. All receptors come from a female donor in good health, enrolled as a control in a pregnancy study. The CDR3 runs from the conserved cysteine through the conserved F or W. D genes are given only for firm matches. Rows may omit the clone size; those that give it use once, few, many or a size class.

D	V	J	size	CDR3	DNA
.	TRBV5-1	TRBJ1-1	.	CASSLSPGADTEAFF	TGCGCCAGCAGCTTGAGCCCGGGAGCGGACACTGAAGCTTTCTTT
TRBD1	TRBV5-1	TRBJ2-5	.	CASSSGTGKETQYF	TGCGCCAGCAGCTCGGGGACAGGAAAAGAGACCCAGTACTTC
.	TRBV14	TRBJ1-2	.	CASSLLEAPKNYGYTF	TGTGCCAGCAGCCTCCTAGAGGCCCCGAAGAACTATGGCTACACCTTC
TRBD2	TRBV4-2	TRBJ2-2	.	CASSQVTAGGAGELFF	TGTGCCAGCAGCCAAGTGACAGCGGGGGGGGCCGGGGAGCTGTTTTTT
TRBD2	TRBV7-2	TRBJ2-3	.	CASSLESGGSDTQYF	TGTGCCAGCAGCTTAGAGAGCGGGGGTTCAGATACGCAGTATTTT
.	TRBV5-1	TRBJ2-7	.	CASGRGTYEQYF	TGCGCCAGCGGGCGGGGAACCTACGAGCAGTACTTC
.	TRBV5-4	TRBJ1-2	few	CASSLGGYRDYGYTF	TGTGCCAGCAGCTTGGGGGGATACAGGGACTATGGCTACACCTTC
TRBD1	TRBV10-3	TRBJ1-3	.	CAIGGGQGADGNTIYF	TGTGCCATCGGCGGTGGGCAGGGGGCGGATGGAAACACCATATATTTT
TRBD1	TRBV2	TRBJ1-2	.	CASRRTGTGTYGYTF	TGTGCCAGCAGAAGAACCGGGACAGGAACCTATGGCTACACCTTC
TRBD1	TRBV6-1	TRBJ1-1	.	CASSEDRGDTEAFF	TGTGCCAGCAGTGAAGACAGGGGGGACACTGAAGCTTTCTTT
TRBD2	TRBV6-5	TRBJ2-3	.	CASSPTSYDTQYF	TGTGCCAGCAGTCCGACTAGCTACGATACGCAGTATTTT
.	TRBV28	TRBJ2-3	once	CASSLAATTDTQYF	TGTGCCAGCAGTTTGGCGGCGACCACAGATACGCAGTATTTT
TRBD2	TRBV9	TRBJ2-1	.	CASSVESLAGDPSNEQFF	TGTGCCAGCAGCGTAGAGTCTCTAGCGGGGGACCCCTCCAATGAGCAGTTCTTC
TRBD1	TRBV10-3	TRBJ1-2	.	CAISEVQGEGGYTF	TGTGCCATCAGTGAGGTTCAGGGGGAAGGGGGCTACACCTTC
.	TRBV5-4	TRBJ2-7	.	CASSSAGARAEQYF	TGTGCCAGCAGCTCGGCGGGGGCGAGGGCCGAGCAGTACTTC
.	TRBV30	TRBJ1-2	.	CAWSIAFEYGYTF	TGTGCCTGGAGTATAGCCTTTGAGTATGGCTACACCTTC
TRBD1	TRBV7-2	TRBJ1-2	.	CASSPTSGQGNYGYTF	TGTGCCAGCAGCCCTACGTCGGGACAGGGAAACTATGGCTACACCTTC
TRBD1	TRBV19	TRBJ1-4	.	CASSSYRGNEKLFF	TGTGCCAGTAGTTCCTACAGGGGTAACGAAAAACTGTTTTTT
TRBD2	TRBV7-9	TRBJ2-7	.	CASSWTSSTYEQYF	TGTGCCAGCAGCTGGACTAGTAGCACCTACGAGCAGTACTTC
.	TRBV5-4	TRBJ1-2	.	CASNVGTRSYGYTF	TGTGCCAGCAACGTCGGGACACGGAGCTATGGCTACACCTTC
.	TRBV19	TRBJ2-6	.	CASSTGSGANVLTF	TGTGCCAGTAGTACCGGCTCTGGGGCCAACGTCCTGACTTTC
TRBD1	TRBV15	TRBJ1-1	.	CATSGQMNTEAFF	TGTGCCACCTCGGGACAGATGAACACTGAAGCTTTCTTT
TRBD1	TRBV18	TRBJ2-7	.	CASARGQVGEQYF	TGTGCCAGCGCACGGGGACAGGTTGGGGAGCAGTACTTC
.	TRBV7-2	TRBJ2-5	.	CASSYRAQETQYF	TGTGCCAGCAGCTACAGGGCCCAAGAGACCCAGTACTTC
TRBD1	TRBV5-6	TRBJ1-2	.	CASTIETGGFLNYGYTF	TGTGCCAGCACCATTGAGACAGGGGGTTTCCTTAACTATGGCTACACCTTC
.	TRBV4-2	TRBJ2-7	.	CASSQALTEATYEQYF	TGTGCCAGCAGCCAAGCCCTCACGGAGGCCACCTACGAGCAGTACTTC
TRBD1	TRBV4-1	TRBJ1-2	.	CASSQDGDRDGVLYGYTF	TGCGCCAGCAGCCAAGATGGGGACAGGGATGGGGTTCTTTATGGCTACACCTTC
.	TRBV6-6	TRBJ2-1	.	CASSLANEQFF	TGTGCCAGCAGTTTAGCCAATGAGCAGTTCTTC
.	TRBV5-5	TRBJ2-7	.	CASSSDWGSYEQYF	TGTGCCAGCAGCTCGGACTGGGGATCCTACGAGCAGTACTTC
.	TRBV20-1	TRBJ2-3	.	CSAQKDTQYF	TGCAGTGCCCAGAAAGATACGCAGTATTTT
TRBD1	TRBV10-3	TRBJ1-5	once	CAISESRQTTGGPMGNQPQHF	TGTGCCATCAGTGAGTCCCGTCAAACGACAGGGGGACCGATGGGGAATCAGCCCCAGCATTTT
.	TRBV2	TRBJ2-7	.	CASSENRALYEQYF	TGTGCCAGCAGTGAAAACAGGGCCCTCTACGAGCAGTACTTC
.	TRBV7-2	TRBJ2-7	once	CASSSPLGTYEQYF	TGTGCCAGCAGCTCTCCCCTGGGCACCTACGAGCAGTACTTC
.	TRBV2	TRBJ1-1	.	CASSGVGQMNTEAFF	TGTGCCAGCTCAGGGGTGGGACAAATGAACACTGAAGCTTTCTTT
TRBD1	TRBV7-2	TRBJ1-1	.	CASSSGTGGVVRGRTEAFF	TGTGCCAGCAGTTCCGGGACAGGGGGCGTGGTGCGTGGTAGGACTGAAGCTTTCTTT
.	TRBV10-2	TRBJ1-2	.	CASSESEGRIGGYTF	TGCGCCAGCAGTGAGTCGGAGGGCCGTATAGGAGGCTACACCTTC
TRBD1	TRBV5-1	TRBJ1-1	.	CASSLVGQAEAFF	TGCGCCAGCAGCTTGGTCGGACAGGCTGAAGCTTTCTTT
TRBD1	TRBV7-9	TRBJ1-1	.	CASSLQQGTEAFF	TGTGCCAGCAGCTTACAACAGGGGACTGAAGCTTTCTTT
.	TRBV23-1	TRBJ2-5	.	CASNRFLGDRETQYF	TGCGCCAGCAACCGGTTTCTCGGGGATAGAGAGACCCAGTACTTC
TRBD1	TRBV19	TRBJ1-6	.	CASSIGGQINSPLHF	TGTGCCAGTAGTATAGGGGGACAGATTAATTCACCCCTCCACTTT
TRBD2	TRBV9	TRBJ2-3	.	CASSTRTSRNTDTQYF	TGTGCCAGCAGCACTCGGACTAGCCGAAACACAGATACGCAGTATTTT
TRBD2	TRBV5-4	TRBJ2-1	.	CASSAGFRGGVNEQFF	TGTGCCAGCAGCGCGGGGTTCCGGGGGGGGGTCAATGAGCAGTTCTTC
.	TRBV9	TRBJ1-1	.	CASSAPWRPEAFF	TGTGCCAGCAGCGCGCCTTGGAGGCCTGAAGCTTTCTTT
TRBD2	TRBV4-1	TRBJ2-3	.	CASGGLPAGARTDTQYF	TGCGCCAGCGGAGGACTGCCAGCGGGGGCCCGCACAGATACGCAGTATTTT
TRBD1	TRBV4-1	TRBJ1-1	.	CASSQGQGNTEAFF	TGCGCCAGCAGCCAAGGACAGGGGAACACTGAAGCTTTCTTT
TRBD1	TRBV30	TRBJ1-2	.	CAWTRDRGFMGYTF	TGTGCCTGGACCCGGGACAGGGGGTTTATGGGCTACACCTTC
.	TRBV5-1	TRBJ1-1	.	CASSLGRGDTEAFF	TGCGCCAGCAGCTTAGGGAGGGGTGACACTGAAGCTTTCTTT
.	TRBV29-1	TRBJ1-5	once	CSVLTGTSNQPQHF	TGCAGCGTACTGACGGGAACTAGCAATCAGCCCCAGCATTTT